These 2 T cell receptor beta chains were sequenced from one sample in a study of spatial heterogeneity in lung cancer. For these TCRs, the target antigens are not known. TCRdb reanalysed the 5' RACE reads using MiXCR and keeps one entry per CDR3 protein. The sample has 17,000 or so distinct CDR3 sequences; 6.2% are singletons. Study results and limitations: Mutation tallies in tumors tracked expanded intratumoral alpha and beta TCR counts.

Specified time point: sample taken at primary tumor resection. The sequencing used lung tumor tissue, collected at surgery. These receptors all come from a male donor with early-stage non-small cell lung cancer.

Ten or more counts support this clonotype. The library was prepared for alpha chains; this beta chain is a stray read, so its frequency means little. The chain links TRBV7-8 to TRBJ1-6; D is uncertain. Germline loops: CDR1 SGHVS, CDR2 FQNEAQ. This CDR3 has 17 amino acids. Trimming removed 5 bases at V and 0 bases at J, with 14 bases between. For the CDR3, the DNA is TGTGCCAGCAGCCTGATGGACGTCAGCTCCTATAATTCACCCCTCCACTTT. Translated, it gives CASSLMDVSSYNSPLHF. Drawing the rest from reference TRBV7-8 and TRBJ1-6, the complete variable domain is GAGVSQSPRYKVAKRGQDVALRCDPISGHVSLFWYQQALGQGPEFLTYFQNEAQLDKSGLPSDRFFAERPEGSVSTLKIQRTQQEDSAVYLCASSLMDVSSYNSPLHFGNGTRLTVT.

This clonotype was detected ten times or more. The library was designed around alpha chains, so this beta chain is a stray read whose abundance carries little weight. The rearrangement uses TRBV7-9 and TRBJ2-5; 7 positions agree with TRBD2. The CDR3 contains 15 residues. V trimming: 5 bases; J trimming: 5 bases; junction bases outside the gene matches: 11. The germline V gene encodes CDR1 SEHNR and CDR2 FQNEAQ (reference sequence). The CDR3 here is CASSRLAQRRETQYF. In DNA form, the CDR3 reads TGTGCCAGCAGCCGACTAGCCCAGCGCCGGGAGACCCAGTACTTC.